These 24 T cell receptor beta chains were all obtained from the same sample, sequenced in a study of early stage breast cancer tumors. The method was immunoSEQ multiplex PCR; TCRdb's version includes in-frame clones alone and lacks a portion of them. The data contain 30,000 to 35,000 clones, more than 65% of them seen just once; the ten biggest clones take up approximately 5%. The sequencing sample was made of blood. These receptors were collected from a person in their 40s with breast cancer.

The J gene is TRBJ1-4, the V gene TRBV13, with no clear D. Trimming took 1 base from V and 5 from J, leaving 8 bases between them. Germline lookup yields CDR1 PRHDT and CDR2 FYEKMQ (reference sequence). The CDR3 is 14 amino acids. CDR3 loop: CASSLVGPNEKLFF. The CDR3 coding sequence is TGTGCCAGCAGCTTAGTTGGTCCCAATGAAAAACTGTTTTTT.

This clone was recorded a few times. The chain employs TRBV15 and TRBJ1-4; D not resolved. V was pared by 2 bases and J by 4 bases, with 5 bases between. Germline lookup yields CDR1 LNHNV and CDR2 YYDKDF (reference sequence). This CDR3 is built from 13 residues. The DNA of the CDR3 is TGTGCCACCAGCAGAATGATTAATGAAAAACTGTTTTTT. It specifies CATSRMINEKLFF.

This chain connects TRBV19 to TRBJ2-2, with D possibly being TRBD1 or TRBD2 (5 bases each). The germline gives CDR1 LNHDA, CDR2 SQIVND (reference sequence). Deletions cut 9 bases from V and 4 bases from J, with 12 bases between. The CDR3 totals 13 residues. CDR3 residues: CASTRAGTGELFF. The DNA for the CDR3 is TGTGCCAGCACCAGGGCGGGCACCGGGGAGCTGTTTTTT.

The chain has TRBV6-1 and TRBJ2-1, with D unresolved. V gave up 6 bases and J gave up 5 bases, with 23 bases separating them. The germline CDR1 and CDR2 sequences are MNHNS and SASEGT. The CDR3 runs 17 residues. CDR3 amino acids: CASSESMGTYLDNEQFF. DNA of the CDR3: TGTGCCAGCAGCGAAAGTATGGGAACCTATTTAGACAATGAGCAGTTCTTC.

This chain uses TRBV19 with TRBJ1-4, with D perhaps matching TRBD1 (6 bases). The V end was cut by 3 bases, the J end by 5 bases, with 13 bases between. The CDR3 is 15 residues long. CDR1 and CDR2 from the germline V gene are LNHDA and SQIVND (reference sequence). Here the CDR3 reads CASSINGQQNEKLFF. The CDR3 nucleotides read TGTGCCAGTAGTATTAATGGACAGCAGAATGAAAAACTGTTTTTT.

The genes are TRBV5-5 and TRBJ1-4; 8 nucleotides match TRBD1. This CDR3 comprises 14 residues. CDR1 and CDR2 from the germline V gene are SGHKS and YYEKEE (reference sequence). Trimming cost V 1 base and J 6 bases; bases outside gene matches: 2. The CDR3 spells CASSLWTGYEKLFF. CDR3 sequence (DNA): TGTGCCAGCAGCTTGTGGACAGGGTATGAAAAACTGTTTTTT.

There are a few counts of this clone. This chain joins TRBV4-3 and TRBJ1-1; 7 nucleotides agree with TRBD1. The CDR3 sequence is 15 residues long. Trimming took 0 bases from V and 5 from J; bases not matched to a gene: 6. Germline values: CDR1 LGHNA, CDR2 YSLEER. The CDR3 reads CASSQEARGSTEAFF. CDR3 nucleotides: TGCGCCAGCAGCCAAGAGGCCAGGGGGAGTACTGAAGCTTTCTTT.

The rearrangement links TRBV27 to TRBJ1-4; D might be TRBD1 (6 bases). Germline CDR1 reads MNHEY; CDR2 reads SMNVEV (reference sequence). The CDR3 contains 15 residues. The ends were cut back, 4 bases at V and 10 bases at J, with 19 bases in the middle. CDR3 amino acids: CASSSPVRTAGKLFF. The CDR3 bases are TGTGCCAGCAGTTCCCCTGTCAGGACAGCTGGAAAACTGTTTTTT.

The J gene is TRBJ2-1, the V gene TRBV7-9; D is possibly TRBD1 or TRBD2 (5 bases each). Germline assignment: CDR1 SEHNR and CDR2 FQNEAQ (reference sequence). The V gene lost 5 bases and the J gene lost 2 bases, with 22 bases spanning the gap. The length of the CDR3 is 18 residues. DNA for the CDR3: TGTGCCAGCAGCCAAGCGGTAATAGGGACCCAAACCTACAATGAGCAGTTCTTC. This gives the protein CASSQAVIGTQTYNEQFF.

The rearrangement joins TRBV19 to TRBJ2-7; TRBD1 matches at 8 bases. CDR1 and CDR2 from the germline V gene are LNHDA and SQIVND (reference sequence). The CDR3 covers 13 residues. V was clipped by 4 bases and J by 4 bases; unmatched bases: 3. In DNA, the CDR3 is TGTGCCAGTAGTAGAGGGACAGGTTACGAGCAGTACTTC. Its protein is CASSRGTGYEQYF.

The DNA for the CDR3 is TGCGCCAGCAGCTTTGGGTCCGGGTGGGGCAATGAGCAGTTCTTC. Residues: CASSFGSGWGNEQFF. The V and J genes are TRBV5-1 and TRBJ2-1; D is unclear. V lost 2 bases to trimming and J lost 6 bases, with 15 bases between them. The germline V gene has CDR1 SGHRS and CDR2 YFSETQ. The CDR3 sequence is 15 residues long.

The chain uses TRBV5-1 and TRBJ2-7, with TRBD2 matching over 7 bases. Germline loops: CDR1 SGHRS, CDR2 YFSETQ. V lost 2 bases, J lost 6 bases, and 8 bases stayed unmatched. The CDR3 loop spans 14 amino acids. DNA for the CDR3: TGCGCCAGCAGCTTAGCGGGGTCGGCCGGCGAGCAGTACTTC. Its translation is CASSLAGSAGEQYF.

The chain links TRBV15 to TRBJ2-1, with TRBD2 matching 8 bases. Germline V gene lookup returns CDR1 LNHNV and CDR2 YYDKDF (reference sequence). The CDR3 sequence is 13 residues long. Losses at the gene ends were 3 bases for V and 6 bases for J; bases not matched to a gene: 1. The CDR3 DNA reads as TGTGCCACCAGCAGCGGGACTAGCAATGAGCAGTTCTTC. Protein product: CATSSGTSNEQFF.

The V call is TRBV27, the J call TRBJ1-1, with unresolved D. The CDR3 loop spans 14 amino acids. The germline gives CDR1 MNHEY, CDR2 SMNVEV (reference sequence). V lost 4 bases and J lost 5, with 14 bases in between. The CDR3 here is CASSSPGLDTEAFF. The CDR3 DNA reads as TGTGCCAGCAGTTCGCCGGGTTTGGATACTGAAGCTTTCTTT.

Only a few counts were recorded for this clone. V is TRBV6-1 and J is TRBJ2-7; 11 bases are a match to TRBD1. V was pared by 0 bases and J by 3 bases, with 1 base of the junction left unmatched. Germline CDR1 and CDR2: MNHNS and SASEGT. CDR3 length: 15 amino acids. In DNA, the CDR3 is TGTGCCAGCAGTGAAGCTGGGACAGGGGGCTACGAGCAGTACTTC. It is translated as CASSEAGTGGYEQYF.

This chain links TRBV30 with TRBJ2-5, with no clear D. Germline V CDR1 and CDR2: GTSNPN, SVGIG (reference sequence). V lost 1 base and J lost 0, with 9 bases in between. This CDR3 has 14 residues. The CDR3 DNA reads TGTGCCTGGAGTGACCCCCGATACCAAGAGACCCAGTACTTC. This gives the protein CAWSDPRYQETQYF.

The chain links TRBV29-1 to TRBJ2-7; TRBD2 agrees at 8 bases. V trimming: 7 bases; J trimming: 4 bases; junction bases outside the gene matches: 9. This CDR3 contains 13 residues. CDR1 SQVTM and CDR2 ANQGSEA come from the germline V gene. The CDR3 DNA follows: TGCAGCGCCGCTAGCGGGCCGGGTTACGAGCAGTACTTC. Its protein is CSAASGPGYEQYF.

The chain couples TRBV4-2 to TRBJ2-1; a possible D gene is TRBD2 (5 bases). Trimming removed 1 base from V and 6 bases from J, with 10 bases in between. The germline V gene encodes CDR1 LGHNA and CDR2 YNFKEQ. This CDR3 comprises 14 residues. CDR3 sequence: CASSQGERLNEQFF. In nucleotides, the CDR3 is TGTGCCAGCAGCCAAGGGGAGCGGCTCAATGAGCAGTTCTTC.

V and J are TRBV19 and TRBJ1-5; 7 bases are shared with TRBD1. Germline values: CDR1 LNHDA, CDR2 SQIVND (reference sequence). The CDR3 is made up of 15 amino acids. Germline trimming cut 4 bases from V and 4 bases from J; bases unmatched to any gene: 7. This chain's CDR3 is CASSTKGQSNQPQHF. As DNA, the CDR3 is TGTGCCAGTAGTACGAAGGGACAGTCGAATCAGCCCCAGCATTTT.

This clone was recorded only once. The chain uses TRBV5-4 and TRBJ2-7, with 10 positions matching TRBD2. This CDR3 is built from 15 residues. Per germline, CDR1 SGHNT and CDR2 YYREEE (reference sequence). The V and J ends lost 4 bases and 3 bases, in that order; junction bases with no gene match: 7. The CDR3 coding sequence is TGTGCCAGCAGCCCTAGCGGGAGCGGTTTCTACGAGCAGTACTTC. Its translation is CASSPSGSGFYEQYF.

The genes are TRBV29-1 and TRBJ2-5; 7 bases line up with TRBD1. V shed 7 bases and J 2 bases; nucleotides not matched to a gene: 13. CDR3 length: 15 residues. Germline V gene lookup returns CDR1 SQVTM and CDR2 ANQGSEA. This CDR3 reads CSASRGRQSQETQYF. CDR3 bases: TGCAGCGCTTCCAGGGGGAGACAATCTCAAGAGACCCAGTACTTC.

The chain combines TRBV19 with TRBJ1-1; 9 bases line up with TRBD1. J was trimmed by 7 bases and V by 7 bases; bases with no gene match: 16. CDR1 is LNHDA and CDR2 is SQIVND in the germline V gene (reference sequence). CDR3 size: 16 residues. CDR3 DNA sequence: TGTGCCAGTACCAAAACCCTGGGACAGGGTAATAGTGAAGCTTTCTTT. Protein sequence: CASTKTLGQGNSEAFF.

This chain uses TRBV19 with TRBJ2-1, with 7 bases fitting TRBD2. The CDR3 loop spans 15 amino acids. The ends lost 3 bases at V and 5 bases at J; junction bases unmatched: 7. Germline V gene lookup returns CDR1 LNHDA and CDR2 SQIVND (reference sequence). The CDR3 nucleotides are TGTGCCAGTAGTATTGGTAGCGGGTTGAACAATGAGCAGTTCTTC. Residues: CASSIGSGLNNEQFF.

This chain links TRBV5-8 with TRBJ2-1; D unresolved. The CDR3 totals 15 residues. Germline CDR1 reads SGHTS; CDR2 reads YDEGEE. Trimming took 3 bases from V and 0 from J, leaving 10 bases between them. CDR3 bases: TGTGCCAGCAGCTCCCTGCTGGGCTCCTACAATGAGCAGTTCTTC. Encoded protein: CASSSLLGSYNEQFF.